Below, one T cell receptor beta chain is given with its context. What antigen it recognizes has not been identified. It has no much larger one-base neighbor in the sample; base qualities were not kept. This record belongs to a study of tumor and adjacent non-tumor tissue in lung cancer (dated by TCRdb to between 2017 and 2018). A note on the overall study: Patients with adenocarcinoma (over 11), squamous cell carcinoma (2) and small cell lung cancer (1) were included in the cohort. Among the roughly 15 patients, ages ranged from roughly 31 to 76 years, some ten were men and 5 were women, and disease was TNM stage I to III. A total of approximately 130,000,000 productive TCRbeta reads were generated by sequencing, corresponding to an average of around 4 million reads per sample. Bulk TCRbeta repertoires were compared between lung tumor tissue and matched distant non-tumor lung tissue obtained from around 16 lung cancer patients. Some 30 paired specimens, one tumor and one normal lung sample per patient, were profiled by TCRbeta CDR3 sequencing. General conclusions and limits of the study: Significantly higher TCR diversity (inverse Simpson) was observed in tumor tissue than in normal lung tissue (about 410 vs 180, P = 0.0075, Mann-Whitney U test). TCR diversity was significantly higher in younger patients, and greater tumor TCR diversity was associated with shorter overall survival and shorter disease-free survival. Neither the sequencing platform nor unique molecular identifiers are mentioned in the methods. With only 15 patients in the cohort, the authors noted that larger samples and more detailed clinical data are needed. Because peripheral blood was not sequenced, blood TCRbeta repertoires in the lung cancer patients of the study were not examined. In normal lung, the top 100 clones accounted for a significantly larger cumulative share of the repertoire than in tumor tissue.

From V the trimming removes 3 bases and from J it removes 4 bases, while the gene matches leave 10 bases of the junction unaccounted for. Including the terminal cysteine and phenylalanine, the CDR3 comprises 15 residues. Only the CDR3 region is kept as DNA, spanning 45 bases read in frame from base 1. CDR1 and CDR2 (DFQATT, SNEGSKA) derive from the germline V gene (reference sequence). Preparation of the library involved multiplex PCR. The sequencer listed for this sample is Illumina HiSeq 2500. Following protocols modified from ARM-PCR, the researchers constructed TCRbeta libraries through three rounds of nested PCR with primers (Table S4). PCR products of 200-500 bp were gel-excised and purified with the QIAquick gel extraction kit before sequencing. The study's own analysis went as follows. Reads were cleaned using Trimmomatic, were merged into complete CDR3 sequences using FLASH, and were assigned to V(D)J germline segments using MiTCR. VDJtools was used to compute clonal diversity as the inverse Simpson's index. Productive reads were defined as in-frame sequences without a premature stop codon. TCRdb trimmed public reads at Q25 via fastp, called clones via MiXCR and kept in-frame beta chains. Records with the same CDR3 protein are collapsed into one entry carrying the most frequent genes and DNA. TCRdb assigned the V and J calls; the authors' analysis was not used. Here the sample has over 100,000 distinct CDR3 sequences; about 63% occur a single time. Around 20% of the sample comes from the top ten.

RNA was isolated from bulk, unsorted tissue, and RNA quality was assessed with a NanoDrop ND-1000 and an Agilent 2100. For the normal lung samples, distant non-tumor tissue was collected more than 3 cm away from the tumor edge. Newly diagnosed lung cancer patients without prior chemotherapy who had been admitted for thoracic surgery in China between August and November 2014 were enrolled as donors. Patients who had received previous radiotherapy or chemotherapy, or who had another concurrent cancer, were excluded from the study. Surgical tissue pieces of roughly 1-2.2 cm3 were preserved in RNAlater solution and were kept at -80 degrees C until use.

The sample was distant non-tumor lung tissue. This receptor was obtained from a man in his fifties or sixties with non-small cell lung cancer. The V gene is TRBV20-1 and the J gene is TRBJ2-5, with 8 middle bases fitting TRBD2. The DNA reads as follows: TGCAGTGCTAGGATAATGGCGGGAGGCGGAGAGACCCAGTACTTC. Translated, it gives CSARIMAGGGETQYF.